Each of the 11 T cell receptor beta chains below was sequenced from the same sample in a study of CD8+ T cells in alopecia areata (dated by TCRdb to about 2018). The sample's time point label, in plain terms: about four weeks on oral tofacitinib. In the paper's terms, the treatment or condition label means: oral pan-JAK inhibitor, 5-10 mg twice daily. From alopecia areata patients, peripheral blood was collected along with lesional scalp punch biopsies. The library was prepared using the immunoSEQ multiplex PCR assay. RNA was extracted from all samples and reverse transcribed into cDNA, which served as template for TCR sequencing. TCRdb retrieved this table from immuneACCESS and kept in-frame rearrangements only. Not all clones are present; in checked studies, unresolved V genes account for under half, and no reason is known for the remainder. The table for this sample lists about 7,400 clones; 64% of them were counted only once. About 13% of the sample lies in the top ten.

The material sequenced was skin, taken at week 4, from a patient treated with tofacitinib. These receptors came from a human donor with alopecia areata.

Only one count was recorded for this clone. The J gene is TRBJ2-1, the V gene TRBV28, with D possibly TRBD1 on 6 matching bases. In germline, CDR1 is MDHEN, CDR2 SYDVKM. The CDR3 is 15 residues long. Trimming removed 10 bases from V and 7 bases from J, with 23 bases in between. CDR3 residues: CATSILGGPINEQFF. CDR3 in DNA: TGTGCCACCTCCATTCTAGGGGGACCAATAAATGAGCAGTTCTTC.

This clone was found a few times. The V gene is TRBV5-1, the J gene TRBJ2-7; 7 positions match TRBD1. The V gene's germline CDR1 is SGHRS and CDR2 YFSETQ. V gave up 3 bases and J gave up 0 bases; unmatched junction bases: 3. The CDR3 has 14 residues. CDR3 in amino acids: CASSSGTVSYEQYF. The CDR3 DNA follows: TGCGCCAGCAGCTCTGGGACAGTCTCCTACGAGCAGTACTTC.

The V call is TRBV28, the J call TRBJ2-5; D is unresolved. With the DNA end fitting TRBJ2-7 better, the J assignment may be wrong. This CDR3 comprises 11 residues. Germline V gene lookup returns CDR1 MDHEN and CDR2 SYDVKM. This CDR3 reads CASSLWDEQYF. The CDR3 region has the DNA TGTGCCAGCAGTTTATGGGACGAGCAGTACTTC.

This chain uses TRBV7-5 with TRBJ1-1. TRBV7-5 has pseudogene status. The CDR3 runs to 16 residues. The CDR3 sequence is CVRSQIRVPRNTEAFF. CDR3 nucleotides: TGTGTCAGAAGCCAGATCCGGGTCCCCAGGAACACTGAAGCTTTCTTT.

In its sample, this clone was seen once. The chain uses TRBV7-9 and TRBJ2-7; the match to TRBD1 covers 9 bases. CDR1 is SEHNR, CDR2 FQNEAQ, per germline (reference sequence). CDR3 size: 15 residues. J lost 0 bases, V lost 4 bases, and 4 bases had no gene match. DNA for the CDR3: TGTGCCAGCAGCTCCGGGACAGGGAGCTCCTACGAGCAGTACTTC. Its translation is CASSSGTGSSYEQYF. Looking up the rest from reference TRBV7-9 and TRBJ2-7 gives the full variable domain: DTGVSQNPRHKITKRGQNVTFRCDPISEHNRLYWYRQTLGQGPEFLTYFQNEAQLEKSRLLSDRFSAERPKGSFSTLEIQRTEQGDSAMYLCASSSGTGSSYEQYFGPGTRLTVT.

The chain joins TRBV2 to TRBJ1-5, with D uncertain. CDR1 SNHLY and CDR2 FYNNEI come from the germline V gene. The CDR3 totals 15 residues. Between the trimmed V and J ends, which lost 4 bases and 4 bases, there was a span of 14 bases. CDR3 protein: CASSGAAVGNQPQHF. The DNA of the CDR3 is TGTGCCAGCAGTGGAGCGGCAGTGGGGAATCAGCCCCAGCATTTT.

This clone turned up a few times. The chain couples TRBV2 to TRBJ2-2; D perhaps matches TRBD1 (6 bases). The CDR3 extends over 16 amino acids. Trimming removed 6 bases from V and 0 bases from J, with 14 bases in between. Germline V gene data show CDR1 as SNHLY and CDR2 as FYNNEI. The CDR3 reads CASSGIGGPNTGELFF. Written as DNA, the CDR3 is TGTGCCAGCAGCGGAATAGGGGGACCGAACACCGGGGAGCTGTTTTTT. Full variable domain (missing parts from reference TRBV2 and TRBJ2-2): EPEVTQTPSHQVTQMGQEVILRCVPISNHLYFYWYRQILGQKVEFLVSFYNNEISEKSEIFDDQFSVERPDGSNFTLKIRSTKLEDSAMYFCASSGIGGPNTGELFFGEGSRLTVL.

The chain couples TRBV5-1 to TRBJ2-1; D tentatively fits TRBD1 or TRBD2 (5 bases each). Germline V gene lookup returns CDR1 SGHRS and CDR2 YFSETQ. The V end was cut by 0 bases, the J end by 11 bases, with 18 bases between. The CDR3 has 15 residues. CDR3 coding DNA: TGCGCCAGCAGCTTGGGAACCGGGGACCACCATAAGCAGTTCTTC. It translates to CASSLGTGDHHKQFF.

For the CDR3, the DNA is TGTGCCAGCAGCTTAGTGTCGAGCGGGGGGATCACAGATACGCAGTATTTT. Amino acids: CASSLVSSGGITDTQYF. The V call is TRBV7-9, the J call TRBJ2-3, with 9 bases lining up with TRBD2. Germline V gene lookup returns CDR1 SEHNR and CDR2 FQNEAQ (reference sequence). The V and J ends lost 1 base and 2 bases, in that order; junction bases with no gene match: 7. The CDR3 totals 17 residues.

Comment on this clone: No conserved phenylalanine or tryptophan ends this CDR3, so it is likely a read error. The rearrangement joins TRBV7-2 to TRBJ2-7, with 10 bases identical to TRBD2. CDR3 length: 17 residues. CDR1 is SGHTA, CDR2 FQGNSA, per germline. After removal of 5 bases from V and 5 bases from J, the junction contained 15 bases not matched to a gene. DNA of the CDR3: TGTGCCAGCAGCACTAGGCGGACTAGCGGTCTTTTCCACGAGCAGTACCTC. It is translated as CASSTRRTSGLFHEQYL.

The V call is TRBV18, the J call TRBJ2-1; 12 bases match TRBD2. CDR1 is KGHSH and CDR2 is LQKENI in the germline V gene. This CDR3 comprises 15 residues. J lost 5 bases, V lost 4 bases, and 3 bases had no gene match. The CDR3 here is CASSLGLAGHNEQFF. As DNA, the CDR3 is TGTGCCAGCTCACTAGGACTAGCGGGGCACAATGAGCAGTTCTTC.